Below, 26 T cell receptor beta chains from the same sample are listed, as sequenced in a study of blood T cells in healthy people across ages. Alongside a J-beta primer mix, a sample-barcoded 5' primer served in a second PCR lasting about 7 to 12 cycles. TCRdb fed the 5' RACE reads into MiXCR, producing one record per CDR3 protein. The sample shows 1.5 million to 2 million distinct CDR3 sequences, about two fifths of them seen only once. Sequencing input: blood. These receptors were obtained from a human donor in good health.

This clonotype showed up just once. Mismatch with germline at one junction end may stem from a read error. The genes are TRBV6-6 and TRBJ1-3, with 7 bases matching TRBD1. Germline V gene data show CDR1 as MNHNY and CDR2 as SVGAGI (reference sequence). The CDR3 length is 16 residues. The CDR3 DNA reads TGTGCCAGCAGTTACTCGGACAGGTTCTCTGGAAACGCCATATATTTT. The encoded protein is CASSYSDRFSGNAIYF.

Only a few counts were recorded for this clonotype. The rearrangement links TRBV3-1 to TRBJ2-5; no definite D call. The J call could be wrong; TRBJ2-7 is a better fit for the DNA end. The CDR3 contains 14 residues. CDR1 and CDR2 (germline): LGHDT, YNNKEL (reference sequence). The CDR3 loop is CASSQVRRPYEQYF. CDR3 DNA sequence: TGTGCCAGCAGCCAAGTACGAAGACCCTACGAGCAGTACTTC.

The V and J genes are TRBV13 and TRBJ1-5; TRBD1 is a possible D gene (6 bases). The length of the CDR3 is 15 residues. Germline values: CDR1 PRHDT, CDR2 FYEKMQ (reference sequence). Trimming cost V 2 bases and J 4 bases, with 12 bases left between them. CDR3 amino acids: CASSLSGQRNQPQHF. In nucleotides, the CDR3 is TGTGCCAGCAGCTTAAGCGGACAGCGGAATCAGCCCCAGCATTTT.

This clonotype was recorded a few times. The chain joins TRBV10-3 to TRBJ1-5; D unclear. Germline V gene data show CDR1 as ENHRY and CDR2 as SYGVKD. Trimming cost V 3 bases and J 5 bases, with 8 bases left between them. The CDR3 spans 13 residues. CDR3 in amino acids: CAISEREDQPQHF. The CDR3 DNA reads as TGTGCCATCAGTGAAAGGGAGGATCAGCCCCAGCATTTT.

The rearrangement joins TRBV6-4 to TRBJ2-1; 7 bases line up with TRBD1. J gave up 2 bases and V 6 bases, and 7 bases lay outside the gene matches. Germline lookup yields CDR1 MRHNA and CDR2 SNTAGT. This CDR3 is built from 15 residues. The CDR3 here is CASSQGGMPYNEQFF. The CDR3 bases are TGTGCCAGCAGCCAAGGGGGCATGCCCTACAATGAGCAGTTCTTC.

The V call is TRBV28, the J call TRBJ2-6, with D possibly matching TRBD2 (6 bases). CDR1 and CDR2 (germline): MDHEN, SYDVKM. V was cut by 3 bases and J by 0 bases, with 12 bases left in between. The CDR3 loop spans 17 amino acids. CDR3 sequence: CASSFSGLLSGANVLTF. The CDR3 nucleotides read TGTGCCAGCAGTTTTTCTGGACTACTCTCTGGGGCCAACGTCCTGACTTTC.

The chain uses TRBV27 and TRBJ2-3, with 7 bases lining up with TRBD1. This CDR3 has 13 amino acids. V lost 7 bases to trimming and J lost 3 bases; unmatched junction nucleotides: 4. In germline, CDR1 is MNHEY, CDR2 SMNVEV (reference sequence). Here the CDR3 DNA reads TGTGCCAGCAAACTACAGGGGACAGATACGCAGTATTTT. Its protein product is CASKLQGTDTQYF.

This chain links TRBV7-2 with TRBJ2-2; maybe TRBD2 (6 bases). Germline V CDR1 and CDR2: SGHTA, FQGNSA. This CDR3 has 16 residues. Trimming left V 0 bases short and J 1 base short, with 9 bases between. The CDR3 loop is CASSLASGKNTGELFF. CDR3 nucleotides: TGTGCCAGCAGCTTAGCTAGCGGAAAGAACACCGGGGAGCTGTTTTTT.

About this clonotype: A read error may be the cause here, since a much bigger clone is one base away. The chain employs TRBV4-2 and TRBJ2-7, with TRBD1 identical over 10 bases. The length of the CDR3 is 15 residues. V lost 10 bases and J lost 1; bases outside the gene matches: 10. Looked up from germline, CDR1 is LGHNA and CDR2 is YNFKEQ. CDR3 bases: TGTGCCATCAGGAAAACGGGACAGGGGTCCTACGAGCAGTACTTC. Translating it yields CAIRKTGQGSYEQYF.

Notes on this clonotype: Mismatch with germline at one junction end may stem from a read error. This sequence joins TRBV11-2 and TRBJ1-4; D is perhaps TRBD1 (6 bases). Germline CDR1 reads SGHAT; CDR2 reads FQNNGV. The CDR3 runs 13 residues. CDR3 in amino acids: CASSRDRPEKRFF. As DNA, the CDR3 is TGTGCCAGCAGCCGTGACAGGCCCGAAAAACGGTTTTTT.

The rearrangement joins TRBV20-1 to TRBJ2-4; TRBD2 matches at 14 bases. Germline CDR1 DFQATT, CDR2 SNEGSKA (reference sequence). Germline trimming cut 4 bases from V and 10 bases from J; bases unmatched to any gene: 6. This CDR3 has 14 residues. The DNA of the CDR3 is TGCAGTGCTACCGTAAGGACTAGCGGGGGGATTCAGTACTTC. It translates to CSATVRTSGGIQYF.

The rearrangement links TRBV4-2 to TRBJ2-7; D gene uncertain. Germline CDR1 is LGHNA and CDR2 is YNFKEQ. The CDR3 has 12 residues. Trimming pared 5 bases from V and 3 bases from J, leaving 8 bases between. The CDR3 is CASSKIGYEQYF. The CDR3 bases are TGTGCCAGCAGCAAGATAGGCTACGAGCAGTACTTC.

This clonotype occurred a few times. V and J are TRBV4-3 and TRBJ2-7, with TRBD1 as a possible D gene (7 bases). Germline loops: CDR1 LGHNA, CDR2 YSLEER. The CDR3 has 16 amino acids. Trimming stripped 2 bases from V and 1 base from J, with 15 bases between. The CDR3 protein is CASSQIRGTASYEQYF. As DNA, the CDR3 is TGCGCCAGCAGCCAAATTCGGGGGACAGCGTCCTACGAGCAGTACTTC.

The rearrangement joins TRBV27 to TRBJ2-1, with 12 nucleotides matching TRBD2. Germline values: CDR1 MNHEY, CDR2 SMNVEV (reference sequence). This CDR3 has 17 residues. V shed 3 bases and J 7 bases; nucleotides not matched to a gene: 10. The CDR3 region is CASSFESSGGAKNEQFF. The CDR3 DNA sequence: TGTGCCAGCAGTTTTGAGTCTAGCGGGGGGGCCAAGAATGAGCAGTTCTTC.

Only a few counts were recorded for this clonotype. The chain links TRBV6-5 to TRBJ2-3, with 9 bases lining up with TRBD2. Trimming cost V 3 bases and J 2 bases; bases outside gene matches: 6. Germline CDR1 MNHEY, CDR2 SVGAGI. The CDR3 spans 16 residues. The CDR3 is CASSYYSSGDTDTQYF. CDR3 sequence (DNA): TGTGCCAGCAGTTATTATTCTAGCGGGGACACAGATACGCAGTATTTT.

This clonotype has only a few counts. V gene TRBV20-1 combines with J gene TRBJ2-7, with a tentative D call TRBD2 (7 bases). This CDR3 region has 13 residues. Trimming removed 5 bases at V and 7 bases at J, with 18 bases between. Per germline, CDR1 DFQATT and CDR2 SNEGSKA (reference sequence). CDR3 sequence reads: CSALGGGPHEQYF. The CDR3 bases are TGCAGTGCTTTGGGGGGGGGGCCCCATGAGCAGTACTTC.

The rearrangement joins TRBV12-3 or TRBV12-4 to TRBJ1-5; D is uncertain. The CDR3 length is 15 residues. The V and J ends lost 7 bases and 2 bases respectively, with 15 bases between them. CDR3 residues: CASTAGAGGNQPQHF. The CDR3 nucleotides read TGTGCCAGCACCGCCGGAGCGGGAGGCAATCAGCCCCAGCATTTT.

The CDR3 nucleotides are TGCAGCGTTGAAAGGGGACAGGGCGATGGCGAGCAGTACTTC. It translates to CSVERGQGDGEQYF. The chain is built from TRBV29-1 and TRBJ2-7, with 9 bases lining up with TRBD1. Germline CDR1 SQVTM, CDR2 ANQGSEA. The CDR3 consists of 14 residues. The junction had 8 bases not matched to a gene; V was cut back by 2 bases and J by 6 bases.

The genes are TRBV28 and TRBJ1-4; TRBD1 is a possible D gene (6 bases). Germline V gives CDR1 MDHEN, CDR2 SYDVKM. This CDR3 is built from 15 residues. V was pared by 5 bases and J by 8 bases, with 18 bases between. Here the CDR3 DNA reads TGTGCCAGCAGTCGTAACCAGGGGTCAGGGGAAAAACTGTTTTTT. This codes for CASSRNQGSGEKLFF.

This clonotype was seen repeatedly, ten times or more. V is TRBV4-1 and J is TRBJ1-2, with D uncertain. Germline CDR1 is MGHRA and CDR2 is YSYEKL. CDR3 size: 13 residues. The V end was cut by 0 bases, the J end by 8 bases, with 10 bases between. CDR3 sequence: CASSQDLEVGYTF. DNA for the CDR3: TGCGCCAGCAGCCAAGATCTAGAGGTCGGCTACACCTTC.

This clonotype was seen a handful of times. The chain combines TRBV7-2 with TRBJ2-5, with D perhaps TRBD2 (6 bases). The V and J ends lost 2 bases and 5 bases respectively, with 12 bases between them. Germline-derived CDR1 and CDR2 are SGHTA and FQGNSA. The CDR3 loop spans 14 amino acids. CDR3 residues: CASSLIAVGETQYF. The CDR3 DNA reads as TGTGCCAGCAGCTTAATAGCGGTCGGGGAGACCCAGTACTTC.

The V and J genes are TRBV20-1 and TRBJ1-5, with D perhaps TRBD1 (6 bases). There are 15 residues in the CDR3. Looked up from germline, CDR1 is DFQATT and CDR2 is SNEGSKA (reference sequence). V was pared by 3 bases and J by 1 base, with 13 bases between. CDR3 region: CSASPGGVSNQPQHF. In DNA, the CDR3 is TGCAGTGCTAGTCCTGGGGGCGTAAGCAATCAGCCCCAGCATTTT.

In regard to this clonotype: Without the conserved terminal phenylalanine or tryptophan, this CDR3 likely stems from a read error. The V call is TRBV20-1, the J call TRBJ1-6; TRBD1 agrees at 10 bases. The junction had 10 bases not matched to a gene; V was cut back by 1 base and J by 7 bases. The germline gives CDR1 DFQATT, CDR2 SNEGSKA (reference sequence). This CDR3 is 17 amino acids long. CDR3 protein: CSARGTGGGLINSPLHV. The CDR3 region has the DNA TGCAGTGCTAGAGGGACAGGGGGGGGACTGATCAATTCACCCCTCCACGTT.

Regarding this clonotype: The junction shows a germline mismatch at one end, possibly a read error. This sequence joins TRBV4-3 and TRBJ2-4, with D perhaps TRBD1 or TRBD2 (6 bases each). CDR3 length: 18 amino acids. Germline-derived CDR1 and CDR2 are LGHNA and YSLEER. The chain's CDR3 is CASGQEVVRGLAKNIQYF. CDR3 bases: TGCGCCAGCGGCCAAGAGGTTGTACGGGGGCTAGCCAAAAACATTCAGTACTTC.

The CDR3 DNA reads as TGCAGCGTGCACGGACAGGGGCGGGACACTGAAGCTTTCTTT. This encodes CSVHGQGRDTEAFF. V usage is TRBV29-1 and J usage is TRBJ1-1, with 9 bases fitting TRBD1. Losses at the gene ends were 6 bases for V and 3 bases for J; bases not matched to a gene: 8. CDR1 and CDR2 from the germline V gene are SQVTM and ANQGSEA. The CDR3 consists of 14 residues.

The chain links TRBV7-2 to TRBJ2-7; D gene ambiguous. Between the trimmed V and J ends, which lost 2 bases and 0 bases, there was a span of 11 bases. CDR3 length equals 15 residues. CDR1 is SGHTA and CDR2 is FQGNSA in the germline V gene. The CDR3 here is CASSLSAVASYEQYF. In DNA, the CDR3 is TGTGCCAGCAGCTTAAGTGCGGTGGCCTCCTACGAGCAGTACTTC.